Following are 5 T cell receptor beta chains from one sample sequenced in a study of blood T cells in healthy people across ages. A J-beta primer mix and a sample-barcoded 5' primer were used in a second PCR of roughly 6 to 11 cycles. TCRdb re-called the 5' RACE reads through MiXCR, storing one row per CDR3 protein. The top ten hold just over 4% of the sample, which has 1,500,000 or so distinct CDR3 sequences, approximately 43% seen once. Sequencing input: blood. The receptors stem from a woman aged 18-29 years in good health.

The V and J genes are TRBV7-2 and TRBJ1-4, with a possible D match to TRBD1 (5 bases). This CDR3 region has 15 residues. Germline V lookup: CDR1 SGHTA, CDR2 FQGNSA. Trimming pared 5 bases from V and 2 bases from J, leaving 12 bases between. The CDR3 bases are TGTGCCAGCAGCGCGACACAGGCGACTAATGAAAAACTGTTTTTT. It is translated as CASSATQATNEKLFF.

This clonotype was found a few times. J is TRBJ2-1 and V is TRBV12-3 or TRBV12-4; 8 positions match TRBD2. V dropped 5 bases and J dropped 7; count of bases not matched to a gene: 16. The CDR3 runs 17 residues. The CDR3 DNA sequence: TGTGCCAGCAGTCAAGCCTCTTCCGGCGGGGGGAAAAATGAGCAGTTCTTC. Encoded protein: CASSQASSGGGKNEQFF.

The V call is TRBV4-1, the J call TRBJ1-1, with D perhaps TRBD1 (5 bases). The germline V and J ends were trimmed by 1 base and 7 bases, with 13 bases remaining between them. The CDR3 runs 14 residues. Germline loops: CDR1 MGHRA, CDR2 YSYEKL. The CDR3 reads CASSQGTQEHEAFF. Here the CDR3 DNA reads TGCGCCAGCAGCCAAGGGACACAGGAACATGAAGCTTTCTTT.

The chain recombines TRBV2 with TRBJ2-7; TRBD2 matches 9 bases. The CDR3 spans 16 residues. V shed 7 bases and J 0 bases; nucleotides not matched to a gene: 10. Looked up from germline, CDR1 is SNHLY and CDR2 is FYNNEI. The DNA of the CDR3 is TGTGCCAGCAATAACCCGCGGACTAGCGACTCCTACGAGCAGTACTTC. This sequence encodes CASNNPRTSDSYEQYF.

This rearrangement joins TRBV4-1 to TRBJ2-4; a weak D match, TRBD1 (5 bases). The DNA end is a closer match to TRBJ2-7, so the J assignment may be wrong. The germline gives CDR1 MGHRA, CDR2 YSYEKL. The CDR3 is 15 residues long. CDR3 sequence (DNA): TGCGCCAGCAGCCAAGATTGGACACCTGCCTACGAGCAGTACTTC. As protein: CASSQDWTPAYEQYF.